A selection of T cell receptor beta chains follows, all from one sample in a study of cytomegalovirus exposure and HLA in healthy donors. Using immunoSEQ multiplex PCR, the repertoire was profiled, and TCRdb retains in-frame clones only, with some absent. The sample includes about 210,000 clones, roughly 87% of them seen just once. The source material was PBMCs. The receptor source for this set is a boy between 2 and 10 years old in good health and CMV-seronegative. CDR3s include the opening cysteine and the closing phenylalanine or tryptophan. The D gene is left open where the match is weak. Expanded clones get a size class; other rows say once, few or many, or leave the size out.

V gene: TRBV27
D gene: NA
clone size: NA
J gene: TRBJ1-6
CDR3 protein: CASSFVSSPLHF
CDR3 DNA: TGTGCCAGCAGTTTCGTTAGTTCACCCCTCCACTTT

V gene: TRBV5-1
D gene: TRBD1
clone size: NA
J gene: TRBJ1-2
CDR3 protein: CASSSTGGNYGYTF
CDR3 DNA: TGCGCCAGCAGCTCGACAGGGGGCAACTATGGCTACACCTTC

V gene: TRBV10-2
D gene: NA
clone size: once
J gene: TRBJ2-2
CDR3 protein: CASSALAYPANTGELFF
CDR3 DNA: TGCGCCAGCAGTGCGCTAGCGTACCCAGCGAACACCGGGGAGCTGTTTTTT

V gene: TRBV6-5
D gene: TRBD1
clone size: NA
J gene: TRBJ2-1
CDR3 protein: CASSFDRENEQFF
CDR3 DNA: TGTGCCAGCAGTTTCGACAGGGAGAATGAGCAGTTCTTC

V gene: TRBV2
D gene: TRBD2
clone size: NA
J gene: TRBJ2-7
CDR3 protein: CASSERSLAGGPVEQYF
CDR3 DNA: TGTGCCAGCAGTGAACGGAGTCTAGCGGGAGGGCCCGTCGAGCAGTACTTC

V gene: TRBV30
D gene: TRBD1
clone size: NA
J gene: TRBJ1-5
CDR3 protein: CAWSPGQLNQPQHF
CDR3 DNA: TGTGCCTGGAGTCCGGGACAGCTCAATCAGCCCCAGCATTTT

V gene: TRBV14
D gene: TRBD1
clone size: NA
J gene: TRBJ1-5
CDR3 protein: CASSRTGAGQPQHF
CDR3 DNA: TGTGCCAGCAGCCGGACAGGTGCGGGTCAGCCCCAGCATTTT

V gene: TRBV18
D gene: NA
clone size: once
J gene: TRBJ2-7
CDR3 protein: CASSPSRDSYEQYF
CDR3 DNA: TGTGCCAGCTCACCCTCGCGGGATTCCTACGAGCAGTACTTC

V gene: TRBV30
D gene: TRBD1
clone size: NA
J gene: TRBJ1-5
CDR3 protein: CALGQGENQPQHF
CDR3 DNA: TGTGCCCTCGGACAGGGGGAAAACCAGCCCCAGCATTTT

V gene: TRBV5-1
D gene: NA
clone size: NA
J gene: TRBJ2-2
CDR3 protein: CASSSVSGELFF
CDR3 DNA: TGCGCCAGCAGCTCCGTATCCGGGGAGCTGTTTTTT

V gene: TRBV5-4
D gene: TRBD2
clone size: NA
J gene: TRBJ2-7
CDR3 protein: CASSSRTSGSYEQYF
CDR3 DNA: TGTGCCAGCAGCTCCCGGACTAGCGGATCCTACGAGCAGTACTTC

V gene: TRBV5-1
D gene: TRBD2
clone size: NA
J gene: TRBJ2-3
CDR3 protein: CASSSGLAGVLDTQYF
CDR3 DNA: TGCGCCAGCAGCTCGGGACTAGCGGGGGTTTTAGATACGCAGTATTTT

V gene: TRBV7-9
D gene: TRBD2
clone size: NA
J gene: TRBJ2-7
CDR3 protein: CSSSLVPSGGTYEQYF
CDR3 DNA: TGTTCCAGCAGCTTAGTTCCTAGCGGGGGGACTTACGAGCAGTACTTC

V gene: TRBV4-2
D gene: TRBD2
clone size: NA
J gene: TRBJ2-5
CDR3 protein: CASSQDGGGGETQYF
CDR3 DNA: TGTGCCAGCAGCCAAGATGGCGGGGGAGGAGAGACCCAGTACTTC

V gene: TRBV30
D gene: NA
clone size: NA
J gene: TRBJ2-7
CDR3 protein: CAWNGLNPLEQYF
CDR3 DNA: TGTGCCTGGAATGGACTCAACCCCCTCGAGCAGTACTTC

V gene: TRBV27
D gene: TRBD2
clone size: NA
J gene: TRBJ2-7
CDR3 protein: CASSSLESGGESGEQYF
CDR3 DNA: TGTGCCAGCAGTTCCCTTGAGAGCGGGGGGGAATCGGGTGAGCAGTACTTC

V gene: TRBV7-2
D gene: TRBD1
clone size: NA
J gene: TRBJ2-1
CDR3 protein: CASSLGRDRGYNEQFF
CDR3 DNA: TGTGCCAGCAGCTTAGGGCGGGACAGGGGGTACAATGAGCAGTTCTTC

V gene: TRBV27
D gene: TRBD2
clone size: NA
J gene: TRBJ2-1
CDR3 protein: CASRSYGAGGGNEQFF
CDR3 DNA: TGTGCCAGCAGGAGCTACGGGGCGGGAGGGGGGAATGAGCAGTTCTTC

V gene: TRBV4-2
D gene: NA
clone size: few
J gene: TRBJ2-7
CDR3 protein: CASSQDVKTKIYEQYF
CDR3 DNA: TGTGCCAGCAGCCAGGATGTGAAGACTAAAATTTACGAGCAGTACTTC

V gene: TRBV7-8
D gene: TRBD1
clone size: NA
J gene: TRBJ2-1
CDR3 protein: CASSYRRDRLNEQFF
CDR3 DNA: TGTGCCAGCAGCTACCGGAGGGACAGGCTAAATGAGCAGTTCTTC

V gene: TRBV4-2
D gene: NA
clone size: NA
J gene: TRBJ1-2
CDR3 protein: CASSRQEAAADYGYTF
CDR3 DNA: TGTGCCAGCAGCCGGCAAGAAGCGGCAGCTGACTATGGCTACACCTTC

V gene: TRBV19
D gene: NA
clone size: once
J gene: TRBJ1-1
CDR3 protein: CASRPQGNTEAFF
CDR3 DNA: TGTGCCAGTAGACCTCAGGGTAACACTGAAGCTTTCTTT

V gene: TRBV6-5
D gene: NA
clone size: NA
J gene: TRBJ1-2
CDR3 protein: CASSEAEGGYTF
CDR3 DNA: TGTGCCAGCAGTGAAGCAGAGGGTGGCTACACCTTC

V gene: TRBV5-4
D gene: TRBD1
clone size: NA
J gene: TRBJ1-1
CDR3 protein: CASSSLPGQGTGTEAFF
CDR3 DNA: TGTGCCAGCAGCTCGCTACCGGGACAGGGGACGGGCACTGAAGCTTTCTTT

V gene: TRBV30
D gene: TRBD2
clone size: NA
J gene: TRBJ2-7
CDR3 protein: CACLSGSSAYEQYF
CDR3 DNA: TGTGCCTGTCTTAGCGGGAGTTCCGCCTACGAGCAGTACTTC

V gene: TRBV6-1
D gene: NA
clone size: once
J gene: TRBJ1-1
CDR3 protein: CASSERGGLGAFF
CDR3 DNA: TGTGCCAGCAGTGAACGTGGCGGCCTGGGAGCTTTCTTT

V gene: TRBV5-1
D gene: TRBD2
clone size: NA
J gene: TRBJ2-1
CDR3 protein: CASSPGLAGYNEQFF
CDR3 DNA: TGCGCCAGCAGCCCGGGACTAGCGGGTTACAATGAGCAGTTCTTC

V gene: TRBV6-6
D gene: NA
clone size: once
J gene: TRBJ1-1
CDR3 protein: CASSAEEGTEAFF
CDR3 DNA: TGTGCCAGCAGTGCAGAGGAAGGAACTGAAGCTTTCTTT

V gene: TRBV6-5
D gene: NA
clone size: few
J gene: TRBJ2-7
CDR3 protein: CASSYSRGANEQYF
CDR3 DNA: TGTGCCAGCAGTTACAGTCGCGGGGCAAACGAGCAGTACTTC

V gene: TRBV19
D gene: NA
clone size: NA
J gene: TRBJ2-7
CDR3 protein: CASSTTPGTTDYEQYF
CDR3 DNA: TGTGCCAGTAGTACGACCCCCGGGACAACCGATTACGAGCAGTACTTC

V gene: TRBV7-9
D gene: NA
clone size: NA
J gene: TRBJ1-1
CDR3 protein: CASSSQLNTEAFF
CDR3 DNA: TGTGCCAGCAGCTCGCAGTTAAACACTGAAGCTTTCTTT

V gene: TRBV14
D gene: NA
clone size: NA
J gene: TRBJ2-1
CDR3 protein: CASSQVRGSEQFF
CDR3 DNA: TGTGCCAGCAGCCAAGTCCGGGGGTCTGAGCAGTTCTTC

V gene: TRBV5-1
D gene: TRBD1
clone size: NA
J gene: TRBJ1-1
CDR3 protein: CASSMDRQNTEAFF
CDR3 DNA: TGCGCCAGCAGCATGGACAGGCAGAACACTGAAGCTTTCTTT

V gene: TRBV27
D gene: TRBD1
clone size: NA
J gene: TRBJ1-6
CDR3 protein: CASSSVTGGNSPLHF
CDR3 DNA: TGTGCCAGCAGTTCTGTGACAGGGGGCAATTCACCCCTCCACTTT

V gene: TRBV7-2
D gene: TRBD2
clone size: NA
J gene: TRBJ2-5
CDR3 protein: CASRPAGGHQETQYF
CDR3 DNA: TGTGCCAGCCGACCGGCGGGGGGCCACCAAGAGACCCAGTACTTC

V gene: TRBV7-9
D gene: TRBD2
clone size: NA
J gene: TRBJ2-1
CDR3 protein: CASSISGTSYNEQFF
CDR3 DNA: TGTGCCAGCAGCATAAGCGGGACCTCCTACAATGAGCAGTTCTTC

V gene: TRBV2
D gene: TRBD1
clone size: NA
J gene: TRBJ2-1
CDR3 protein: CASSAGQGNEQFF
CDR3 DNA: TGTGCCAGCAGCGCCGGACAGGGCAATGAGCAGTTCTTC

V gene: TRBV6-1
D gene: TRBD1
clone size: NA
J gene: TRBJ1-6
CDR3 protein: CASSEDRGYLGALHF
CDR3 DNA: TGTGCCAGCAGTGAGGACAGGGGGTACCTCGGAGCCCTCCACTTT

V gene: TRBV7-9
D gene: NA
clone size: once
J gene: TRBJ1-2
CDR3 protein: CASSFQGYGYTF
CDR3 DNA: TGTGCCAGCAGCTTCCAGGGCTATGGCTACACCTTC

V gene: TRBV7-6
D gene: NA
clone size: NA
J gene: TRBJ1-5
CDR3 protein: CASSLSGAAGQPQHF
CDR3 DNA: TGTGCCAGCAGCTTAAGCGGGGCAGCGGGGCAGCCCCAGCATTTT

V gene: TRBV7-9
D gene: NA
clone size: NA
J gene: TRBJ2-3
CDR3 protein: CASSFRGVPDTQYF
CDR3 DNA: TGTGCCAGCAGCTTCAGGGGGGTCCCAGATACGCAGTATTTT

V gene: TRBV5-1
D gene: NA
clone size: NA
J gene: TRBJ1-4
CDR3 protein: CASSPTLGTGTNEKLFF
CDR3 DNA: TGCGCCAGCAGCCCAACCCTGGGTACAGGGACTAATGAAAAACTGTTTTTT

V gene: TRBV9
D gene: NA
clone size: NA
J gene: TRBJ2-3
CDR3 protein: CASSVLALTDTQYF
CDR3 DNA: TGTGCCAGCAGCGTATTAGCACTCACAGATACGCAGTATTTT

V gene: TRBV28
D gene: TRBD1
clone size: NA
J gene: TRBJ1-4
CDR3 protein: CASSLRTGGNEKLFF
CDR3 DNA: TGTGCCAGCAGTCTACGGACAGGGGGCAATGAAAAACTGTTTTTT

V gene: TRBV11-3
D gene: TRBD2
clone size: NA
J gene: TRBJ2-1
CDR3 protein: CASSLGVEREGEQFF
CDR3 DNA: TGTGCCAGCAGCTTAGGGGTAGAGCGGGAGGGTGAGCAGTTCTTC

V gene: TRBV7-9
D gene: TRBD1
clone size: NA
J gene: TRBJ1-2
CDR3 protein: CAITSVGQPINYGYTF
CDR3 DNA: TGTGCCATCACGTCAGTGGGACAGCCGATCAACTATGGCTACACCTTC

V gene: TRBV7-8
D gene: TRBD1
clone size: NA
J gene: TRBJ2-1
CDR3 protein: CASSEGGQGKEFF
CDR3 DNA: TGTGCCAGCAGCGAAGGGGGACAGGGAAAGGAGTTCTTC

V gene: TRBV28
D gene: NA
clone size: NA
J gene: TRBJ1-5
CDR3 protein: CASRGGGNQPQHF
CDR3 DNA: TGTGCCAGCAGAGGAGGGGGCAATCAGCCCCAGCATTTT

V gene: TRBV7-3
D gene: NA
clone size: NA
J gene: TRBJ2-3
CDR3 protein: CASSLSRTSSTDTQYF
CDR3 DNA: TGTGCCAGCAGCTTAAGTCGGACTTCTAGCACAGATACGCAGTATTTT

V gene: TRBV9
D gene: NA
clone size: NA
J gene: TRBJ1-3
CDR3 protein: CASSVGGPGNTIYF
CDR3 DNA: TGTGCCAGCAGCGTCGGGGGGCCCGGAAACACCATATATTTT

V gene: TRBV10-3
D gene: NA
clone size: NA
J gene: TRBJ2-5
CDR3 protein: CAIGDLQTQETQYF
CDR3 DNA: TGTGCCATCGGTGATTTACAGACCCAAGAGACCCAGTACTTC

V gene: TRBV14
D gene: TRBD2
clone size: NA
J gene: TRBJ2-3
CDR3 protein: CASSRRGGSGGTDTQYF
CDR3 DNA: TGTGCCAGCAGCCGGCGCGGTGGTAGCGGGGGCACAGATACGCAGTATTTT

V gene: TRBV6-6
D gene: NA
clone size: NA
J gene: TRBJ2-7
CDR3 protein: CASSYSRSYEQYF
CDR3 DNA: TGTGCCAGCAGTTACTCTCGTTCCTACGAGCAGTACTTC

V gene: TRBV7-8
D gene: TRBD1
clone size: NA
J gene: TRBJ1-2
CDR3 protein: CASSKRQTGGVSGGYTF
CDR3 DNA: TGTGCCAGCAGCAAAAGACAAACAGGGGGCGTTTCGGGTGGCTACACCTTC

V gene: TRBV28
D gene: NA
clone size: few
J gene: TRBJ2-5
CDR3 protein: CASSLRRGETQYF
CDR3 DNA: TGTGCCAGCAGTTTACGTCGGGGGGAGACCCAGTACTTC

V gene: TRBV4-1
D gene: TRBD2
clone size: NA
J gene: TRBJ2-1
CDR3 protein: CASSQDLAGGADEQFF
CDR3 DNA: TGCGCCAGCAGCCAAGACCTGGCGGGAGGGGCAGATGAGCAGTTCTTC

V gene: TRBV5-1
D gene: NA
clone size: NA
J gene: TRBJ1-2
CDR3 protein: CASSSPQGNGYTF
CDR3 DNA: TGCGCCAGCAGCTCGCCCCAGGGTAATGGCTACACCTTC